This TCR beta chain came from a study of T cells in Graves' hyperthyroidism and ophthalmopathy. Disease duration was under 3 months in the ophthalmopathy patients, who also had a Clinical Activity Score of at least 3 and a NOSPECS grade of at least 4. A patient was excluded if there was uncontrolled infection, other autoimmune disease, pregnancy or lactation. The diagnostic basis comprised clinical symptoms, serum thyroxine and TRAb, thyroid ultrasound and orbital computed tomography. Over 9 ml of fresh peripheral blood supplied the PBMCs. This clonotype was picked up a small number of times. Germline V gene data show CDR1 as MNHEY and CDR2 as SVGEGT. V was cut by 4 bases and J by 4 bases, with 12 bases left in between. The CDR3 spans 14 residues. TCR beta CDR3 sequences were amplified from RNA transcripts. HTBI primers drove first-round RT-PCR of the TCR CDR3. From the multiplex PCR reads, TCRdb called clonotypes with MiXCR, one entry per CDR3 protein. The top ten hold about 45% of the sample, which has hundreds of thousands of distinct CDR3 sequences, about 20% seen once.

The TCR sequence derives from a man aged 35-49 years with Graves' ophthalmopathy. The rearrangement links TRBV6-2 or TRBV6-3 to TRBJ2-3; D is unclear. The sequenced sample consisted of blood. Written as DNA, the CDR3 is TGTGCCAGCAGTTTGGGTTTCCCGGCAGATACGCAGTATTTT. Residues: CASSLGFPADTQYF.